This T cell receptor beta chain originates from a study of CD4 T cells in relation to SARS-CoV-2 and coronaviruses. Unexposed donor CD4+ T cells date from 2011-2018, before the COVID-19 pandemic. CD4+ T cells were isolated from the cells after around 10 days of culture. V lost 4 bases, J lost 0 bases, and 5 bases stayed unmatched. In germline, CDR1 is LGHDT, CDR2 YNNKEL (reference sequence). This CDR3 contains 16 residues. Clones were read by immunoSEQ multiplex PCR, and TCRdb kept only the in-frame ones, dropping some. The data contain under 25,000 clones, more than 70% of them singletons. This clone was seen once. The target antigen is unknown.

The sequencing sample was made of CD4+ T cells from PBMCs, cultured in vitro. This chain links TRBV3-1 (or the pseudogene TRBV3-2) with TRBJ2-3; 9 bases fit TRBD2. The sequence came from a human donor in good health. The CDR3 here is CASSLSGSHSTDTQYF. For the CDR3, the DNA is TGTGCCAGCAGCCTTAGCGGGAGCCATAGCACAGATACGCAGTATTTT.